This TCR beta chain was profiled in a study of blood T cell repertoires in COVID-19 (dated by TCRdb to 2018 to 2020). Broadly, across the study: Collaborator samples came from the United States, Italy and Spain and covered acute and convalescent phases of COVID-19. The prospective study material was composed of cDNA or gDNA derived from T cells, B-cell-depleted T cells, or PBMCs. Subjects who had been exposed to COVID-19, were actively infected with it, or had recovered from it provided the deeply sampled blood TCRbeta repertoires that made up the dataset. The repertoires were released in a freely available public database intended as a resource for research on the immune response to SARS-CoV-2. Samples were obtained from the ongoing ImmuneRACE study (first 160 participants) and from approximately 1,200 subjects provided by 6 global collaborators. Nearly every sample came with metadata listing a de-identified subject ID, COVID-19 status, age in years and sex. Where available, HLA class I and class II types were taken from metadata supplied by the sample provider and were not determined by assay-based typing. What the authors observed across the whole study: The quantity of clinical and demographic metadata differed by source and by participant and was supplied without curation.

Concerning this clone itself: Its antigen is still unknown. No clone much larger than this one lies a single base away; base qualities are absent.

One collaborating source in Seattle enrolled patients during active infection and followed them longitudinally through the course of disease. Each collaborating institution followed its own protocols to collect whole blood in K2EDTA tubes. For TCRbeta analysis, collaborators shipped samples in one of three forms: frozen whole blood, isolated PBMCs, or DNA extracted from either of those sample types. TCRbeta CDR3 regions were amplified from genomic DNA by means of the immunoSEQ Assay, a bias-controlled multiplex PCR. Per the source publication's procedure: Nucleated cell counts per sample were estimated from amplification of reference gene primers within the assay. Sequence reads were collapsed and filtered to measure the absolute abundance of every unique TCRbeta CDR3 rearrangement. For each sample, productive Simpson clonality was calculated by taking the square root of Simpson's diversity index across productive rearrangements. Held by TCRdb, this immuneACCESS table contains in-frame sequences only and omits some clones. Under half of the omission traces to an unresolved V gene where checked; the cause of the rest is unknown. Clone size and the V and J calls come from that table; the DNA yielded D and trimming. The sample table holds around 60,000 clones, of which roughly 84% were seen once. The top ten hold about 16% of the sample.

V is cut by 0 bases and J by 1 base, and the space between the germline ends is 7 bases. The CDR3 goes from the cysteine to the phenylalanine over 14 residues. Kept here is only the CDR3 DNA, which spans 42 bases and is read in frame from base 1. The germline V gene supplies CDR1 SGHRS and CDR2 YFSETQ. The rearranged chain carries TRBV5-1 and TRBJ1-1; TRBD1 could be the D gene, as 5 bases match. The sequencing sample was made of peripheral blood. The sequence was obtained from a man in his 60s with COVID-19, enrolled during active disease. The sequenced DNA is TGCGCCAGCAGCTTGGGACAGAGGAACACTGAAGCTTTCTTT. The resulting protein is CASSLGQRNTEAFF. The full variable domain, completed from the reference TRBV5-1 and TRBJ1-1 proteins outside the CDR3, reads KAGVTQTPRYLIKTRGQQVTLSCSPISGHRSVSWYQQTPGQGLQFLFEYFSETQRNKGNFPGRFSGRQFSNSRSEMNVSTLELGDSALYLCASSLGQRNTEAFFGQGTRLTVV.